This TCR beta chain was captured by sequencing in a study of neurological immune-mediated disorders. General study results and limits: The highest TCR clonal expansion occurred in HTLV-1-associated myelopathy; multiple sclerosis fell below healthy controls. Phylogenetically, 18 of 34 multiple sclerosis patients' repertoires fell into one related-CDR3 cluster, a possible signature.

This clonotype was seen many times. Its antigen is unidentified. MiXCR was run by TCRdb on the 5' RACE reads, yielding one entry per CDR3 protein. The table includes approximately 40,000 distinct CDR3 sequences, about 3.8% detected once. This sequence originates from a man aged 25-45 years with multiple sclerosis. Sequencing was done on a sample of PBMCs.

CDR3 DNA sequence: TGCAGTATGAACGTCGGACTGGATCAGCCCCAGCATTTT. Translation: CSMNVGLDQPQHF. The genes are TRBV20-1 and TRBJ1-5; D is unclear. CDR3 size: 13 residues. With 8 bases removed from V and 5 bases from J, the gap between germline ends came to 16 bases. Germline V lookup: CDR1 DFQATT, CDR2 SNEGSKA (reference sequence).